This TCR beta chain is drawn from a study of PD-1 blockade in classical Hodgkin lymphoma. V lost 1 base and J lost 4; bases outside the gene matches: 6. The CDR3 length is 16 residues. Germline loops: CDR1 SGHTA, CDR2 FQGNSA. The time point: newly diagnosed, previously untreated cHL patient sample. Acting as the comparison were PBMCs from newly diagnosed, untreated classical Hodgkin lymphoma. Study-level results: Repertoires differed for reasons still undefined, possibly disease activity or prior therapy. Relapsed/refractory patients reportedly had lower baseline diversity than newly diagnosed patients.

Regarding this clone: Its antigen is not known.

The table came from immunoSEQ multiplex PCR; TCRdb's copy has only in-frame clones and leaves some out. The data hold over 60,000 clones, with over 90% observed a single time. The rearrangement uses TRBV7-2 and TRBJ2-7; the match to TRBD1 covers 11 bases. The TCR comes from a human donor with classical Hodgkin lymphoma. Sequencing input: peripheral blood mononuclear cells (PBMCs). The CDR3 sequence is CASSLDWDRGGYEQYF. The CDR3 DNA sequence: TGTGCCAGCAGCTTAGATTGGGACAGGGGGGGGTACGAGCAGTACTTC.